This TCR beta chain was identified in a study of T cell repertoires in cytomegalovirus infection. Via MiXCR, TCRdb re-called the reads, giving one row per CDR3 protein. This repertoire shows about a million distinct CDR3 sequences, around 32% found once; its top ten account for over 11%. A remark on this clonotype: The antigen remains undetermined.

Study-level points and caveats: Ex vivo, HLA-C-restricted CMV-specific TCR beta clonotypes prevailed over the rest of the response. Of the TCR beta families, the public ones yielded a cumulative frequency that identified carriers of CMV plus the relevant HLA.

The ends were cut back, 1 base at V and 7 bases at J, with 6 bases in the middle. The V gene's germline CDR1 is SEHNR and CDR2 FQNEAQ (reference sequence). This CDR3 has 12 residues. The sequence was collected from a human donor in good health (CMV status not recorded). Some clones in this sample may be carry-over from other donors' samples. V usage is TRBV7-9 and J usage is TRBJ2-3; D ambiguous. Sequenced here: cultured CD8+ T cells from PBMCs, sampled from culture after CMV antigen stimulation. This CDR3 is CASSLDQYTQYF. The CDR3 coding sequence is TGTGCCAGCAGCTTAGACCAGTATACGCAGTATTTT.